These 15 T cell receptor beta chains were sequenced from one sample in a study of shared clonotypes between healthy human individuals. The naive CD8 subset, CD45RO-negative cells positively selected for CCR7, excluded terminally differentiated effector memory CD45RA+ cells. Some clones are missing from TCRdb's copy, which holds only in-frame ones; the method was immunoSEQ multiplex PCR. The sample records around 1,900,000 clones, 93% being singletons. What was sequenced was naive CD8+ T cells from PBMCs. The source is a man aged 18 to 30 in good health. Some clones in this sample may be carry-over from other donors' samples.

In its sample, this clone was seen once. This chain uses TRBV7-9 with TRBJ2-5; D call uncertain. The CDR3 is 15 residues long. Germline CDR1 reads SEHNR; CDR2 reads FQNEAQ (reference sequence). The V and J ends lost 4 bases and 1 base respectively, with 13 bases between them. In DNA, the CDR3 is TGTGCCAGCAGCTCCCCTTGGGGTACCCAAGAGACCCAGTACTTC. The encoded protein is CASSSPWGTQETQYF.

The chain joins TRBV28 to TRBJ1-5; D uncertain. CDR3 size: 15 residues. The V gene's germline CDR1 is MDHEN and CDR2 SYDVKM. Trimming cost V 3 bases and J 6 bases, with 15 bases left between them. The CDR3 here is CASSFGTITGQPQHF. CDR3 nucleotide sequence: TGTGCCAGCAGTTTCGGTACCATAACCGGTCAGCCCCAGCATTTT.

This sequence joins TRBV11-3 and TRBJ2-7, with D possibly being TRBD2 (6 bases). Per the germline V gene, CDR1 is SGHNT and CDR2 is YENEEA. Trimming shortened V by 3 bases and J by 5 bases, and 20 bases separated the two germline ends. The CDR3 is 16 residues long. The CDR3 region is CASSFDSGTPLNEQYF. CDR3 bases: TGTGCCAGCAGCTTCGACTCCGGGACTCCGCTGAACGAGCAGTACTTC.

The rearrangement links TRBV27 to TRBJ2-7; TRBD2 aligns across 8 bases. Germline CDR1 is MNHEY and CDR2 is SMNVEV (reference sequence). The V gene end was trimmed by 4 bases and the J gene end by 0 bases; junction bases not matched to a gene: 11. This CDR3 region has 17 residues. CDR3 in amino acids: CASSYGGVPESSYEQYF. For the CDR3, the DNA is TGTGCCAGCAGTTACGGGGGGGTTCCCGAGAGCTCCTACGAGCAGTACTTC.

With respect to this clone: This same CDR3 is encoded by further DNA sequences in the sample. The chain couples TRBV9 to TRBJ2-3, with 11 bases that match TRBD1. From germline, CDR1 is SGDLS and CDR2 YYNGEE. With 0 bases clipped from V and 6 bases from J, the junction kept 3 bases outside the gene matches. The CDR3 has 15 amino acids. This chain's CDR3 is CASSVGTGGADTQYF. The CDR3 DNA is TGTGCCAGCAGCGTAGGGACAGGGGGCGCGGATACGCAGTATTTT.

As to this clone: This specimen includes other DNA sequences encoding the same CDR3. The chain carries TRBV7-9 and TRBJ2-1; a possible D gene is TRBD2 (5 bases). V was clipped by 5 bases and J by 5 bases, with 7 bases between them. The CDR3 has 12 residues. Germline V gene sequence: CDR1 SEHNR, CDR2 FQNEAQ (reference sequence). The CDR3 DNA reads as TGTGCCAGCAGCCCCGGGGACAATGAGCAGTTCTTC. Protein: CASSPGDNEQFF.

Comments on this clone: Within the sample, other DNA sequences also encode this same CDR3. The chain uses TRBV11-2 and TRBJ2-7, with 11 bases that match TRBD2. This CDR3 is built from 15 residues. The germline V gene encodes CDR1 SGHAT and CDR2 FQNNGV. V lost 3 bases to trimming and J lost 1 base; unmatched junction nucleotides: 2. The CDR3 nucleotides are TGTGCCAGCAGCTTGGGACTAGCGGATTCCTACGAGCAGTACTTC. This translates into CASSLGLADSYEQYF. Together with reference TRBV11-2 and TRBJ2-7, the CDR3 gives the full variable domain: EAGVAQSPRYKIIEKRQSVAFWCNPISGHATLYWYQQILGQGPKLLIQFQNNGVVDDSQLPKDRFSAERLKGVDSTLKIQPAKLEDSAVYLCASSLGLADSYEQYFGPGTRLTVT.

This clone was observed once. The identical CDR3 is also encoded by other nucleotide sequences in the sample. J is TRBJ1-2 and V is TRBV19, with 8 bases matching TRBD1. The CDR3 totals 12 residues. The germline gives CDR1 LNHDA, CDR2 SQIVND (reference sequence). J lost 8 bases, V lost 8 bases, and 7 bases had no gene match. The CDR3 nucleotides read TGTGCCAGTCCCGGGACAGGACACGGCTACACCTTC. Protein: CASPGTGHGYTF.

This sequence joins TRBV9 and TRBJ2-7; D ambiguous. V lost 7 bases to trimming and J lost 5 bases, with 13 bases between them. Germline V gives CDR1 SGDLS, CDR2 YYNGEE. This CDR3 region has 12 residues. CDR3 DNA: TGTGCCAGCGGACCAAATAGGGACGAGCAGTACTTC. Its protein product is CASGPNRDEQYF.

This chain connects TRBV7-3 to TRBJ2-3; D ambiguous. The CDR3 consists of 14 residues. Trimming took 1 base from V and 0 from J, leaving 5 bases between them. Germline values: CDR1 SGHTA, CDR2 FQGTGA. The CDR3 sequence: CASSLMKSTDTQYF. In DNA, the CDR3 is TGTGCCAGCAGCTTAATGAAGAGCACAGATACGCAGTATTTT.

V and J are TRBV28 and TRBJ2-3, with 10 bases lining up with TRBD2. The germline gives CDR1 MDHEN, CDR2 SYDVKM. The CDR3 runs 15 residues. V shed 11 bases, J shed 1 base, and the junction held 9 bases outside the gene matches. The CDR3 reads CAGAGLAIRTDTQYF. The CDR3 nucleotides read TGTGCCGGAGCGGGACTAGCGATCCGCACAGATACGCAGTATTTT.

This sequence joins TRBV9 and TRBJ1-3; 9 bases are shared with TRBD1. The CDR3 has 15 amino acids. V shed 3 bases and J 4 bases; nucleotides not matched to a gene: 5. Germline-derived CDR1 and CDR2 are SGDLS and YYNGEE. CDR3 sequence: CASSALGQGGNTIYF. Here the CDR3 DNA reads TGTGCCAGCAGCGCCTTGGGACAGGGAGGAAACACCATATATTTT.

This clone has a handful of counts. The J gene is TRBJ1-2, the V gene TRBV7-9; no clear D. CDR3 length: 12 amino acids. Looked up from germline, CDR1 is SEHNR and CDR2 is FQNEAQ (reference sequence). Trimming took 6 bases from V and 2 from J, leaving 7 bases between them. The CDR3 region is CASRGINYGYTF. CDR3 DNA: TGTGCCAGCAGGGGAATCAACTATGGCTACACCTTC. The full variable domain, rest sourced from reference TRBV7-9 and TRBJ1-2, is DTGVSQNPRHKITKRGQNVTFRCDPISEHNRLYWYRQTLGQGPEFLTYFQNEAQLEKSRLLSDRFSAERPKGSFSTLEIQRTEQGDSAMYLCASRGINYGYTFGSGTRLTVV.

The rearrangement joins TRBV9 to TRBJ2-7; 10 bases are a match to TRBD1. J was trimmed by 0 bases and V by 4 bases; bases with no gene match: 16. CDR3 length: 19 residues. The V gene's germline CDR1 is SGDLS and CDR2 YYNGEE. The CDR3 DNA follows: TGTGCCAGCAGCCAATGGACAGGGGGGAGCGGGGAGAGCTCCTACGAGCAGTACTTC. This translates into CASSQWTGGSGESSYEQYF.

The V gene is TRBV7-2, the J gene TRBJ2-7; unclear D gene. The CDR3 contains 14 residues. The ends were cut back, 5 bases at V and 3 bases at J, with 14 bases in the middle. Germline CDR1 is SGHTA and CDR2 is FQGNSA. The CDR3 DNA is TGTGCCAGCAGCGCCAACACACGGAACTACGAGCAGTACTTC. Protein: CASSANTRNYEQYF.